A single sample gave rise to the 12 T cell receptor beta chains below, sequenced in a study of response to subunit inactivated influenza vaccine. TCRdb re-called the RT-PCR reads through MiXCR, storing one row per CDR3 protein. Of around 850,000 distinct CDR3 sequences detected, approximately 17% appear once; the ten largest clones hold roughly a tenth. The sample here was PBMCs from blood, taken around 5 days after vaccination. Receptor source: a man in his fifties or sixties who received an inactivated influenza vaccine.

This clonotype was counted a few times. The genes are TRBV7-6 and TRBJ2-5; tentative D call: TRBD1 (5 bases). The CDR3 is made up of 16 amino acids. The ends were cut back, 5 bases at V and 4 bases at J, with 20 bases in the middle. Germline lookup yields CDR1 SGHVS and CDR2 FNYEAQ. In DNA, the CDR3 is TGTGCCAGCAGCCAAGATAGTAGGGGTGTAGGAGAGACCCAGTACTTC. Translation: CASSQDSRGVGETQYF.

Ten or more counts support this clonotype. The chain has TRBV12-3 or TRBV12-4 and TRBJ2-3; D gene uncertain. This CDR3 is 14 amino acids long. The V end lost 7 bases, the J end lost 2 bases, and 13 bases lay between the germline ends. CDR3 DNA sequence: TGTGCCAGCACCCTACCCCTCCCCACAGATACGCAGTATTTT. Translated: CASTLPLPTDTQYF.

The table lists this clonotype with many counts. The chain links TRBV29-1 to TRBJ2-2, with TRBD1 matching over 9 bases. The V segment lost 4 bases and the J segment 6 bases; nucleotides outside the gene matches: 3. Germline assignment: CDR1 SQVTM and CDR2 ANQGSEA. The CDR3 covers 13 residues. In DNA, the CDR3 is TGCAGCGTTGTACAGGGGGCAGCCGGGGAGCTGTTTTTT. This translates into CSVVQGAAGELFF.

This clonotype was found a few times. The chain links TRBV5-1 to TRBJ2-1; 13 bases match TRBD2. There are 15 residues in the CDR3. CDR1 is SGHRS, CDR2 YFSETQ, per germline. V was pared by 3 bases and J by 7 bases, with 4 bases of the junction left unmatched. The CDR3 DNA reads TGCGCCAGCAGCTGGAGACTAGCGGGGGGAAATGAGCAGTTCTTC. Translation gives CASSWRLAGGNEQFF.

This clonotype was seen a handful of times. The V gene is TRBV29-1, the J gene TRBJ2-3; D is possibly TRBD2 (6 bases). V lost 2 bases and J 2 bases, leaving 11 bases between the germline ends. This CDR3 has 14 amino acids. Germline CDR1 SQVTM, CDR2 ANQGSEA. CDR3 sequence reads: CSVERDSNTDTQYF. The CDR3 DNA follows: TGCAGCGTTGAACGGGACTCAAACACAGATACGCAGTATTTT.

This clonotype was seen more than once but under ten times. The chain combines TRBV5-1 with TRBJ2-1; 11 nucleotides match TRBD1. Germline lookup yields CDR1 SGHRS and CDR2 YFSETQ. This CDR3 is built from 15 residues. V was clipped by 4 bases and J by 8 bases; unmatched bases: 8. The CDR3 spells CASSRTGGVSDEQFF. DNA of the CDR3: TGCGCCAGCAGCCGGACAGGGGGCGTAAGCGATGAGCAGTTCTTC.

This chain joins TRBV28 and TRBJ2-1; 11 bases are shared with TRBD2. In germline, CDR1 is MDHEN, CDR2 SYDVKM. The CDR3 consists of 15 residues. With 7 bases clipped from V and 10 bases from J, the junction kept 12 bases outside the gene matches. CDR3 sequence (DNA): TGTGCCAGCATACCAGCGGCTAGCGGGGGGCGAGAGCAGTTCTTC. Protein sequence: CASIPAASGGREQFF.

V gene TRBV5-1 combines with J gene TRBJ2-5; 7 nucleotides line up with TRBD2. V gave up 4 bases and J gave up 4 bases; unmatched junction bases: 13. This CDR3 is 16 amino acids long. Germline V CDR1 and CDR2: SGHRS, YFSETQ. The CDR3, as DNA: TGCGCCAGCAGCATTTCGTACGGGGGAGGGCGAGAGACCCAGTACTTC. Amino acid sequence: CASSISYGGGRETQYF.

This clonotype was observed a handful of times. The chain is built from TRBV30 and TRBJ2-6; D may be TRBD2 (5 bases). Trimming took off 7 bases at V and 2 bases at J, with 15 bases between the two ends. Germline lookup yields CDR1 GTSNPN and CDR2 SVGIG (reference sequence). CDR3 length: 15 amino acids. CDR3 DNA sequence: TGTGCCTCGTCGAGGGCTATTGCTGGGGCCAACGTCCTGACTTTC. Its translation is CASSRAIAGANVLTF. The complete variable domain, with remaining parts taken from reference TRBV30 and TRBJ2-6, reads SQTIHQWPATLVQPVGSPLSLECTVEGTSNPNLYWYRQAAGRGLQLLFYSVGIGQISSEVPQNLSASRPQDRQFILSSKKLLLSDSGFYLCASSRAIAGANVLTFGAGSRLTVL.

There are many counts of this clonotype. V and J are TRBV20-1 and TRBJ1-5, with D unclear. The CDR3 runs 13 residues. Germline V lookup: CDR1 DFQATT, CDR2 SNEGSKA (reference sequence). The V gene lost 5 bases and the J gene lost 0 bases, with 8 bases spanning the gap. The CDR3 DNA reads TGCAGTGCTGCAACAGATAGCAATCAGCCCCAGCATTTT. Translation gives CSAATDSNQPQHF.

This clonotype was seen a handful of times. V usage is TRBV20-1 and J usage is TRBJ2-1; D is possibly TRBD1 or TRBD2 (5 bases each). Germline lookup yields CDR1 DFQATT and CDR2 SNEGSKA (reference sequence). The CDR3 contains 16 residues. The V end was cut by 3 bases, the J end by 0 bases, with 15 bases between. The CDR3 region is CSARRSGRSSYNEQFF. The CDR3 nucleotides are TGCAGTGCTAGGAGGTCGGGACGATCCTCCTACAATGAGCAGTTCTTC.

The J gene is TRBJ2-1, the V gene TRBV5-1; D possibly uses TRBD1 or TRBD2 (5 bases each). The CDR3 loop spans 16 amino acids. Deletions cut 0 bases from V and 3 bases from J, with 13 bases between. The germline gives CDR1 SGHRS, CDR2 YFSETQ. CDR3 nucleotides: TGCGCCAGCAGCTTGGTGGCGGTGGGGGTCTACAATGAGCAGTTCTTC. It specifies CASSLVAVGVYNEQFF.